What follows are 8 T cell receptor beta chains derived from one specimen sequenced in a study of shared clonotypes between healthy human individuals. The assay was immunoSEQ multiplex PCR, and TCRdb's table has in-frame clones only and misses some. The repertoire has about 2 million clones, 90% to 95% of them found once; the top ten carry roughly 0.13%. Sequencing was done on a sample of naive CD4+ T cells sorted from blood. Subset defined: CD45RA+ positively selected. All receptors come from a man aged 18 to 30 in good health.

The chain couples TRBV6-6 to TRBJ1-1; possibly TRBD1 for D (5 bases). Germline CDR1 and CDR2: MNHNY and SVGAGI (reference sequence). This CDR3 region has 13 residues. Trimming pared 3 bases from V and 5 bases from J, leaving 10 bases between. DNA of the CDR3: TGTGCCAGCAGTTATGTGGGGGGGACTGAAGCTTTCTTT. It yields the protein CASSYVGGTEAFF.

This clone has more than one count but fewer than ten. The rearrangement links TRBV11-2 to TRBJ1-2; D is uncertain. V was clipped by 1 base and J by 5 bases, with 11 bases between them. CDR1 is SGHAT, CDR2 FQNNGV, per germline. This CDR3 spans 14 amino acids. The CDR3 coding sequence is TGTGCCAGCAGCTTAGGCGCCGGCTGGTATGGCTACACCTTC. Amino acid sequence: CASSLGAGWYGYTF.

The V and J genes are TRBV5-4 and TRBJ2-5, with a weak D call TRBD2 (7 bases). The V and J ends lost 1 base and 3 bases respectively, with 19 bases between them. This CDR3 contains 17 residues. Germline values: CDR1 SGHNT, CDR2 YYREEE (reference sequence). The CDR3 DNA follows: TGTGCCAGCAGCTTGTGGGGGGGGGCCAGGAGGGAAGAGACCCAGTACTTC. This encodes CASSLWGGARREETQYF.

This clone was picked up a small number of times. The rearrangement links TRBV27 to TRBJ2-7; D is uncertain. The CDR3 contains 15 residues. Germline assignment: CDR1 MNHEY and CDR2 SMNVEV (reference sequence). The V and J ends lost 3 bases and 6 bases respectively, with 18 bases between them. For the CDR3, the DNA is TGTGCCAGCAGTTTCGGCCCCCCTATAATGGGCGAGCAGTACTTC. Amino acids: CASSFGPPIMGEQYF.

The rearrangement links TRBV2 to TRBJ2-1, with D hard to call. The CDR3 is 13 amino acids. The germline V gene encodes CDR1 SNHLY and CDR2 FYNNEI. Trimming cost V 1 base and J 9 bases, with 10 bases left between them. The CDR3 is CASSEEARVEQFF. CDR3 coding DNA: TGTGCCAGCAGTGAAGAGGCTAGGGTTGAGCAGTTCTTC.

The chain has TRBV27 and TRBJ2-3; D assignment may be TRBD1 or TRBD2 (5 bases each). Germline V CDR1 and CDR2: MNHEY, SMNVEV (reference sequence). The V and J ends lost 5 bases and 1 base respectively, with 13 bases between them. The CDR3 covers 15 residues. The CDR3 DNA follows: TGTGCCAGCAGTGGGTGGGGGACCCGCACAGATACGCAGTATTTT. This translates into CASSGWGTRTDTQYF.

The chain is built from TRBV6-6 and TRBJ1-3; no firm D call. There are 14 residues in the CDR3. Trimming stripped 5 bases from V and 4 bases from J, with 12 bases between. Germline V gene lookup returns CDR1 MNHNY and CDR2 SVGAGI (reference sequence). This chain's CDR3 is CASSLRQRGNTIYF. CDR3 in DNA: TGTGCCAGCAGTCTTCGCCAGAGAGGAAACACCATATATTTT.

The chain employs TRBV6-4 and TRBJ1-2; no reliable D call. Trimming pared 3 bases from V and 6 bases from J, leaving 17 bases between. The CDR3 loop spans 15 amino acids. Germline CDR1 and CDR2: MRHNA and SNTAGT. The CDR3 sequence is CASSDSTPIRDGYTF. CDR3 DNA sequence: TGTGCCAGCAGTGATTCAACTCCAATACGGGATGGCTACACCTTC.